This TCR beta chain emerged from a study of monozygotic twins with inflammatory bowel disease. Notes on the study in general: Among IBD patients, TCRbeta diversity (inverse Simpson) was lower than in healthy co-twins.

TCRdb re-called the 5' RACE reads and shows each CDR3 protein once, DNA omitted. The listing contains about 160,000 distinct CDR3 sequences. The V gene's germline CDR1 is SGHTA and CDR2 FQGNSA. The CDR3 loop spans 15 amino acids. Without any T cell sorting, total RNA was isolated from whole blood. As concerns this clonotype: Its specificity is not known.

This sequence originates from a human donor with ulcerative colitis or Crohn's disease, or a healthy co-twin of an affected twin (not recorded which). The chain couples TRBV7-2 to TRBJ2-4. Sequencing was carried out using blood. The CDR3 is CASSLAGLGENIQYF.